This T cell receptor (beta chain) was observed in a study of blood T cell repertoires in COVID-19. Overall study: Sites across the United States, Italy and Spain contributed samples from acute and convalescent COVID-19. PBMCs, B-cell-depleted T cells, or T cells were the source of the cDNA or gDNA that made up the material.

The CDR3 is made up of 13 amino acids. Germline CDR1 SQVTM, CDR2 ANQGSEA. The ends lost 6 bases at V and 3 bases at J; junction bases unmatched: 7. How the authors handled the data: Scientists estimated how many nucleated cells there were by amplifying reference gene primers. Profiling relied on immunoSEQ multiplex PCR, and the TCRdb table lists in-frame clones only, not all of them. V and J calls and clone size are those listed in that table; D and trimming were worked out from the DNA. The data show about 140,000 clones, with around 80% seen just once and roughly 4.7% held by the top ten. Sequencing was done on a sample of peripheral blood. The receptor was isolated from a woman aged 45-65 years with acute or convalescent COVID-19. The gene calls are TRBV29-1 and TRBJ2-5, with 7 bases fitting TRBD1. The CDR3 spells CSVLDRRKETQYF. Written as DNA, the CDR3 is TGCAGCGTCCTGGACAGGAGAAAAGAGACCCAGTACTTC.